This TCR beta chain emerged from a study of blood T cell repertoires in COVID-19 (dated by TCRdb to 2019 to 2021). The study in broad terms: Samples from collaborators originated in the United States, Italy and Spain and spanned both the acute and convalescent phases of COVID-19. A freely available public database, intended as a resource for researchers studying the immune response to SARS-CoV-2, is where the repertoires were released. Where available, HLA class I and class II types were taken from metadata supplied by the sample provider and were not determined by assay-based typing. The prospective study material was composed of cDNA or gDNA derived from T cells, B-cell-depleted T cells, or PBMCs. Subjects who had been exposed to COVID-19, were actively infected with it, or had recovered from it provided the deeply sampled blood TCRbeta repertoires that made up the dataset. Nearly every sample came with metadata listing a de-identified subject ID, COVID-19 status, age in years and sex. The samples were drawn from the first 160 participants of the ongoing ImmuneRACE study and from 1,254 subjects provided by 6 global collaborators. Results and caveats for the whole study, not just this receptor: The amount of clinical and demographic metadata varied by source and participant and was provided uncurated.

Taken from cysteine to phenylalanine, the CDR3 has 15 residues. Only CDR3 DNA remains: 45 bases, in frame from the first base. V loses 4 bases at its end and J loses 6 bases; junction bases beyond the gene matches: 5. CDR1 is given as MRHNA and CDR2 as SNTAGT, both from the germline V gene. The collaborating institutions used their own protocols to collect whole blood in K2EDTA tubes. For TCRbeta analysis, collaborators shipped samples in one of three forms: frozen whole blood, isolated PBMCs, or DNA extracted from either of those sample types. A remark on this clone: Its recognized antigen is unknown. No base qualities exist here, and no much larger clone lies one base off it.

TCRbeta CDR3 regions were amplified from genomic DNA using the immunoSEQ Assay, a bias-controlled multiplex PCR. The study's processing was this. The number of nucleated cells in each sample was estimated from the amplification of reference gene primers within the assay. To quantify the absolute abundance of each unique TCRbeta CDR3 rearrangement, sequence reads were collapsed and filtered. For each sample, productive Simpson clonality was calculated as the square root of Simpson's diversity index over productive rearrangements. TCRdb limited this immuneACCESS table to in-frame rearrangements with V and J called. A share of clones is missing; checked studies link under half to unresolved V genes, and the rest is unexplained. The V and J calls and the clone size are those of that table, but D and trimming were determined from the DNA. A total of fewer than 350,000 clones appear in this sample, about nine tenths of them only once. Clones ranked in the top ten supply about 10% of the sample.

Sequenced: peripheral blood. The TCR sequence derives from a middle-aged man with active or convalescent COVID-19. In this chain, TRBV6-4 is recombined with TRBJ2-2, with 10 middle bases fitting TRBD2. This receptor has the CDR3 CASSAQRGGPGELFF. The DNA is as follows: TGTGCCAGCAGTGCCCAGCGGGGGGGCCCCGGGGAGCTGTTTTTT.